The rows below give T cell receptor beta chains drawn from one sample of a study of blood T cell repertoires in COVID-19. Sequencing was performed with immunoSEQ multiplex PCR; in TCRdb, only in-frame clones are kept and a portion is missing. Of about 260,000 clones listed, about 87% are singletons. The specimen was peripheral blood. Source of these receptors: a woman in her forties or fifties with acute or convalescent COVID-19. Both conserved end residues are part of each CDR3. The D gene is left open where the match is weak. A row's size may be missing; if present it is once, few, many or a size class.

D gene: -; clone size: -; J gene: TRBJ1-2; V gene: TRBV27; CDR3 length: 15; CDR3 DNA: TGTGCCAGCACTCCCGGGGGTTCGGCCGCGGGCGGCTACACCTTC; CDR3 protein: CASTPGGSAAGGYTF
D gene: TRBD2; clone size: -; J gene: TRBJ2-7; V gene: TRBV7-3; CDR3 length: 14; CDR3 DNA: TGTGCCAGCAGCATAGCGGGAGGGCCTTACGAGCAGTACTTC; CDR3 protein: CASSIAGGPYEQYF
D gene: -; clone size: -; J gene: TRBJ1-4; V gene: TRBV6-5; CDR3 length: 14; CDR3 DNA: TGTGCCAGCAGTTACTCGAGGTTTGGGGAAAAACTGTTTTTT; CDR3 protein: CASSYSRFGEKLFF
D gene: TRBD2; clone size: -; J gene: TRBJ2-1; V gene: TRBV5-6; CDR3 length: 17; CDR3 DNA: TGTGCCAGCAGCTCGACCGGGACTAGCCGGGATTTGGGTGAGCAGTTCTTC; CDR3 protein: CASSSTGTSRDLGEQFF
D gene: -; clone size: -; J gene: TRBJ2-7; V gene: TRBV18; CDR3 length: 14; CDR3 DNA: TGTGCCAGCTCATCCGGGACAATCTCCTACGAGCAGTACTTC; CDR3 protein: CASSSGTISYEQYF
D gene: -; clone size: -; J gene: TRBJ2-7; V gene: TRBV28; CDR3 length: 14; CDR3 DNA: TGTGCCAGCAACGGGCTACAGGACATTTGGGAGCAGTACTTC; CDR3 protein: CASNGLQDIWEQYF
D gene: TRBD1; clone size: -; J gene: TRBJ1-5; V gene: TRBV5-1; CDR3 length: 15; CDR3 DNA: TGCGCCAGCAGCTTGGTGGCAGGGGGCGGGCAGCCCCAGCATTTT; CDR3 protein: CASSLVAGGGQPQHF
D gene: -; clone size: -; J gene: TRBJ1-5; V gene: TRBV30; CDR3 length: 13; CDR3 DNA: TGTGCCTGGAGCGGGGGGGGAGGTCAGCCCCAGCATTTT; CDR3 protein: CAWSGGGGQPQHF
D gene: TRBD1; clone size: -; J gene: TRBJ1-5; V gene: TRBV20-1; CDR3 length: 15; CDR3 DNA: TGCAGTGCTAGTCGACAGGGGGAAAGCAATCAGCCCCAGCATTTT; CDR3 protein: CSASRQGESNQPQHF
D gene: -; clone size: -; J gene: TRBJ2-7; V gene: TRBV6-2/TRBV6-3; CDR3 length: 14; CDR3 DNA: TGTGCCAGCAGTTACCCCCCCAGCTCCTACGAGCAGTACTTC; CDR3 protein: CASSYPPSSYEQYF
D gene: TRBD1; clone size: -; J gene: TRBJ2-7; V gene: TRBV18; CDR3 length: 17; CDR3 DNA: TGTGCCAGCTCACCCAGCCTCGACCGGGACAGGGATGGTGGGCAGTACTTC; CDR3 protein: CASSPSLDRDRDGGQYF
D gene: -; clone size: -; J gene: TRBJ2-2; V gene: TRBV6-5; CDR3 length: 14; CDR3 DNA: TGTGCCAGCAGGGCAGGGTGGCCTACCGGGGAGCTGTTTTTT; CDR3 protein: CASRAGWPTGELFF
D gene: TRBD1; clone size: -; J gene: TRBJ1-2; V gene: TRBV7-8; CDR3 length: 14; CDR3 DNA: TGTGCCAGCAGCCCTTCGGGACAGGATCATGGCTACACCTTC; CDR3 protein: CASSPSGQDHGYTF
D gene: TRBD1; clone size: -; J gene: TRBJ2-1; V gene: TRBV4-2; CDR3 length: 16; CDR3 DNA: TGTGCCAGCAGCCAAGATCTGAGACAGGGTCGGGATGAGCAGTTCTTC; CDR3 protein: CASSQDLRQGRDEQFF
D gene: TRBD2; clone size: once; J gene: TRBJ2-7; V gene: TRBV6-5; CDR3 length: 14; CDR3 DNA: TGTGCCAGCAGTACTAGCGGGAGGGTGAACGAGCAGTACTTC; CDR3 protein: CASSTSGRVNEQYF
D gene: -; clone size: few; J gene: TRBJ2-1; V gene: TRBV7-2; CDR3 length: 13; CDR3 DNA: TGTGCCAGCAGCATCGACGGGGTGGGAGAGCAGTTCTTC; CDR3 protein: CASSIDGVGEQFF
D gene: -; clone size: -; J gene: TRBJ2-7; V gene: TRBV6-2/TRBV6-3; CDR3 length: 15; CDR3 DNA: TGTGCCAGCAGTTACGCTGGGGGCTTCTCCTACGAGCAGTACTTC; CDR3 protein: CASSYAGGFSYEQYF
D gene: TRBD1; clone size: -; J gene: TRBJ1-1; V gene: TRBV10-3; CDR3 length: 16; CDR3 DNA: TGTGCCATCAGTGAGTCACCTGGCAGGGGGCACACTGAAGCTTTCTTT; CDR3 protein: CAISESPGRGHTEAFF
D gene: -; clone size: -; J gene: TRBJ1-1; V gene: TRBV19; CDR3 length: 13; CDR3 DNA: TGTGCCACGACCGAACAGCTGAATCAACTGGCTTTCTTT; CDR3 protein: CATTEQLNQLAFF
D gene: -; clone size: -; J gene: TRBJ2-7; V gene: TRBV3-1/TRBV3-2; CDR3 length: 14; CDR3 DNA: TGTGCCAGCAGCCCGGGGGGCAGGGGCTACGAGCAGTACTTC; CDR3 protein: CASSPGGRGYEQYF
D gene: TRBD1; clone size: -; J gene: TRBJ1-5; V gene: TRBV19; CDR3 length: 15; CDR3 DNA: TGTGCCAGTAGTATCAATCAGGGGGCCGGGCAGCCCCAGCATTTT; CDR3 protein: CASSINQGAGQPQHF
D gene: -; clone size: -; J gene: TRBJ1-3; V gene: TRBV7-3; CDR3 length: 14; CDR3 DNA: TGTGCCAGCAGCCCAGAAGTCTCTGGAAACACCATATATTTT; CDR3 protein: CASSPEVSGNTIYF
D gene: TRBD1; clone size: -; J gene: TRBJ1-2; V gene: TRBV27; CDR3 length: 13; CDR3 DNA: TGTGCCAGCACACCGGGACAGACATATGGCTACACCTTC; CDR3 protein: CASTPGQTYGYTF
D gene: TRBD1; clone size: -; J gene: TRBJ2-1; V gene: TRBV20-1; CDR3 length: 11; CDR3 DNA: TGCAGTGCGACAGGGGGCGGTGAGCAGTTCTTC; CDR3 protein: CSATGGGEQFF
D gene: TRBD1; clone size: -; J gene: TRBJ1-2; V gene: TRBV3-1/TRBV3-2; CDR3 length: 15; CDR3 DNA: TGTGCCAGCAGCCAACCGGGACAGACTTACTATGGCTACACCTTC; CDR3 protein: CASSQPGQTYYGYTF
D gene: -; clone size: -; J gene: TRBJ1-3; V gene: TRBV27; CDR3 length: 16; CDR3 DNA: TGTGCCAGCAGTCCTTATCTCGGTCAGGGCGCAAACACCATATATTTT; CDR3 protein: CASSPYLGQGANTIYF
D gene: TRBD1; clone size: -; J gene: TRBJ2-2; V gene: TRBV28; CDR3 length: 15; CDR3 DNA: TGTGCCAGCACCACCCCCGGGACAGCGTATGGGGAGCTGTTTTTT; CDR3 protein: CASTTPGTAYGELFF
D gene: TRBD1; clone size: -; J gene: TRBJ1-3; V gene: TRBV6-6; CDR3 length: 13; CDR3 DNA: TGTGCCAGCATGCGGGACAGGGGATACACCATATATTTT; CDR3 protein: CASMRDRGYTIYF
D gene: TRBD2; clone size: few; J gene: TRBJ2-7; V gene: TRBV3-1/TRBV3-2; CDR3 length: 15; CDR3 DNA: TGTGCCAGCAGCCCCCGCCTCATTAGCGGGAGCAAGCAGTACTTC; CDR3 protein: CASSPRLISGSKQYF
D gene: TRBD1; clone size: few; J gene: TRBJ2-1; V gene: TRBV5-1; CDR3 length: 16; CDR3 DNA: TGCGCCAGCAGCGCAGCGACAGGGGGGTCCTACAATGAGCAGTTCTTC; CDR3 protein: CASSAATGGSYNEQFF